The rows below give T cell receptor beta chains drawn from one sample of a study of blood T cell repertoires in COVID-19. Sequencing used immunoSEQ multiplex PCR; TCRdb keeps in-frame clones, though not all of them. The sample holds under 250,000 clones, 87% seen once. The specimen sequenced was PBMCs or T cells enriched from blood (not recorded which). These receptors were taken from a man aged 25 to 40 who had recovered from COVID-19. Both conserved end residues are part of each CDR3.

j_gene	v_gene	len	CDR3aa
TRBJ2-7	TRBV24-1	15	CATSDWVAGWSEQYF
TRBJ2-1	TRBV5-1	14	CASSLVVRSNEQFF
TRBJ2-1	TRBV10-2	15	CASSFAGGPPPEQFF
TRBJ2-3	TRBV28	16	CASSLSLAGSTDTQYF
TRBJ1-3	TRBV5-1	13	CASREPQGNTIYF
TRBJ1-4	TRBV25-1	16	CASSELGTGEDEKLFF
TRBJ2-3	TRBV7-2	17	CASSLQFMAGNTDTQYF
TRBJ1-4	TRBV11-2	14	CASSPQATNEKLFF
TRBJ2-2	TRBV12-3/TRBV12-4	13	CASSNTGSGELFF
TRBJ2-3	TRBV29-1	15	CSVEDWDRSTDTQYF
TRBJ2-3	TRBV7-9	18	CASSLAFGDSREADTQYF
TRBJ1-2	TRBV5-5	15	CASSLNSGDTYGYTF
TRBJ1-5	TRBV7-8	13	CASSPYSNQPQHF
TRBJ2-6	TRBV28	18	CASSSMTGGASGANVLTF
TRBJ2-2	TRBV18	15	CASSPFDSASGELFF
TRBJ2-1	TRBV11-2	14	CASSGLAGYNEQFF
TRBJ1-6	TRBV20-1	16	CSATETGANFNSPLHF
TRBJ1-2	TRBV5-1	12	CASSPDQGGYTF
TRBJ1-1	TRBV21-1	15	CASSKAGTANTEAFF
TRBJ1-1	TRBV27	16	CASSSGTYLGNTEAFF
TRBJ1-2	TRBV7-9	13	CASSFNPADGYTF
TRBJ2-7	TRBV11-1	17	CASSSATSGTGTFKQYF
TRBJ1-4	TRBV7-9	15	CASSAQGGGMEKLFF
TRBJ1-1	TRBV2	13	CASKTEAGTEAFF
TRBJ1-1	TRBV29-1	13	CSVDGGEFSEAFF
TRBJ1-2	TRBV28	14	CASSSGTGLYGYTF
TRBJ1-2	TRBV18	14	CASSPRELGYGYTF
TRBJ2-3	TRBV10-3	14	CAISQTESTDTQYF
TRBJ1-4	TRBV5-1	14	CASSSREDNEKLFF
TRBJ2-1	TRBV5-4	15	CASSYWAGGHNEQFF
TRBJ2-6	TRBV5-3	15	CARREEASGANVLTF
TRBJ1-1	TRBV7-2	14	CASSPSDRNTEAFF
TRBJ2-7	TRBV6-5	15	CASSYFGVGTYEQYF
TRBJ1-1	TRBV29-1	11	CSVVQNTEAFF
TRBJ2-1	TRBV7-3	16	CASALAGGGARDEQFF
TRBJ2-7	TRBV7-2	14	CASSLGDGQYEQYF
TRBJ1-6	TRBV21-1	18	CASSKANLRSPDRSPLHF
TRBJ2-7	TRBV2	14	CASTDQQAPREQYF
TRBJ2-3	TRBV25-1	13	CASGGTNRYTQYF
TRBJ1-5	TRBV7-8	16	CASSRTGSGGNQPQHF
TRBJ1-2	TRBV9	16	CASSTSAQGANYGYTF